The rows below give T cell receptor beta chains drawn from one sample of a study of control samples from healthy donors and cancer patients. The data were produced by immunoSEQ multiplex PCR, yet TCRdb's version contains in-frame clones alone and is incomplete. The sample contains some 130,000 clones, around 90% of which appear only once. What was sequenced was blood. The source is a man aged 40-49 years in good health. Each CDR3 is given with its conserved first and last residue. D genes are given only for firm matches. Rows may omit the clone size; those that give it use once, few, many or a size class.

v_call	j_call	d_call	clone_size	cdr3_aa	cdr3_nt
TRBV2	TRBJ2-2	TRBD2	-	CASRLSGGVTGELFF	TGTGCCAGCAGACTCAGCGGGGGGGTCACCGGGGAGCTGTTTTTT
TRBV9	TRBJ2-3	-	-	CASSVVGGATDTQYF	TGTGCCAGCAGCGTAGTTGGGGGGGCCACAGATACGCAGTATTTT
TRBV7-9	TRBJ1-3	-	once	CASSLVGRTLVNTIYF	TGTGCCAGCAGCTTAGTAGGGCGAACTCTGGTAAACACCATATATTTT
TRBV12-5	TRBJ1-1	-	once	CASGLVRGRAEAFF	TGTGCTAGTGGTTTGGTACGGGGGAGGGCTGAAGCTTTCTTT
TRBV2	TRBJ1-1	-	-	CASSRTAERTEAFF	TGTGCCAGCAGTCGGACAGCCGAACGGACTGAAGCTTTCTTT
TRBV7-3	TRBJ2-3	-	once	CASSPLSQGDTQYF	TGTGCCAGCAGCCCCCTATCCCAAGGAGATACGCAGTATTTT
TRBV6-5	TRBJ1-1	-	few	CASRSTNPNTEAFF	TGTGCCAGCAGGTCGACTAATCCGAACACTGAAGCTTTCTTT
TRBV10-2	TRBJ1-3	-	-	CASSETQGSGNTIYF	TGCGCCAGCAGTGAGACTCAGGGCTCTGGAAACACCATATATTTT
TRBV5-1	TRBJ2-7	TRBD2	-	CASSLGGGAGDEQYF	TGCGCCAGCAGCTTGGGGGGGGGAGCGGGGGACGAGCAGTACTTC
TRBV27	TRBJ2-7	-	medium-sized	CASSLKGYEQYF	TGTGCCAGCAGTTTAAAGGGTTACGAGCAGTACTTC
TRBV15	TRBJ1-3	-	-	CATSSPGAGNTIYF	TGTGCCACCAGCAGCCCAGGGGCTGGAAACACCATATATTTT
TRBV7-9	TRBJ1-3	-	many	CASSLQVSGNTIYF	TGTGCCAGCAGCTTACAGGTCTCTGGAAACACCATATATTTT
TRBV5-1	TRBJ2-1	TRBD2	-	CASRTSGGSINEQFF	TGCGCCAGCAGGACTAGCGGGGGGAGCATCAATGAGCAGTTCTTC
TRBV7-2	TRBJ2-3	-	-	CASSQPFRTDTQYF	TGTGCCAGCAGCCAGCCTTTTCGGACTGATACGCAGTATTTT
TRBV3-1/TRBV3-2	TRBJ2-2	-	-	CASSQDLHGGIGELFF	TGTGCCAGCAGCCAAGATCTTCACGGGGGTATCGGGGAGCTGTTTTTT
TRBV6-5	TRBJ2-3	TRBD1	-	CASSRTGGITDTQYF	TGTGCCAGCAGCCGGACAGGGGGCATTACAGATACGCAGTATTTT
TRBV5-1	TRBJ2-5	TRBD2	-	CASSLIGGGSQETQYF	TGCGCCAGCAGCCTGATTGGGGGGGGATCCCAAGAGACCCAGTACTTC
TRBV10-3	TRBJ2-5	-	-	CAISESGGPETQYF	TGTGCCATCAGTGAGTCCGGGGGGCCGGAGACCCAGTACTTC
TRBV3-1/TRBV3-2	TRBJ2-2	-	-	CASSQGRGSGELFF	TGTGCCAGCAGCCAAGGCAGGGGCTCAGGGGAGCTGTTTTTT
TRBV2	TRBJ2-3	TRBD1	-	CASSKGEGTGVYF	TGTGCCAGCAGCAAAGGCGAAGGGACAGGGGTGTATTTT
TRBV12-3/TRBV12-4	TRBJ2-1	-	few	CASSGTRLLVF	TGTGCCAGCAGCGGGACGAGATTATTGGTCTTC
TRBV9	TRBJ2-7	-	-	CASSARSYEQYF	TGTGCCAGCAGCGCCAGGTCCTACGAGCAGTACTTC
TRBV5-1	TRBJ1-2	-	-	CASSTGQGSGGYTF	TGCGCCAGCAGCACTGGGCAGGGGTCGGGTGGCTACACCTTC
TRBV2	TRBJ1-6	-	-	CASSEDNDSPLHF	TGTGCCAGCAGTGAGGACAATGATTCACCCCTCCACTTT
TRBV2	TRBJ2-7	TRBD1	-	CASPRYRGSYEQYF	TGTGCCAGTCCCAGATACAGGGGTTCCTACGAGCAGTACTTC
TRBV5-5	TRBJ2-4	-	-	CASSSGLSHVNIQYF	TGTGCCAGCAGCTCGGGCCTCTCCCATGTAAACATTCAGTACTTC
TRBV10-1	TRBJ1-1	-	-	CASSVDSHAEAFF	TGCGCCAGCAGTGTTGACAGTCACGCTGAAGCTTTCTTT
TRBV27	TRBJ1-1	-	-	CASKTGGSSSEAFF	TGTGCCAGCAAAACCGGGGGGTCTTCATCTGAAGCTTTCTTT
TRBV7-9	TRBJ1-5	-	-	CASSPITGSGGNQPQHF	TGTGCCAGCAGCCCAATCACAGGATCGGGGGGCAATCAGCCCCAGCATTTT
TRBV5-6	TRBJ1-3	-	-	CASSLVKRWGTAGNTIYF	TGTGCCAGCAGCTTGGTTAAGAGATGGGGAACGGCTGGAAACACCATATATTTT
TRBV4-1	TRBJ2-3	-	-	CASSQDVGADTQYF	TGCGCCAGCAGCCAAGATGTGGGGGCAGATACGCAGTATTTT
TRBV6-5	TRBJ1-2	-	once	CASSYSSTGRYGYTF	TGTGCCAGCAGTTACTCTTCAACAGGGCGCTATGGCTACACCTTC
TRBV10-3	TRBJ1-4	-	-	CAISQEKLFF	TGTGCCATCAGTCAAGAAAAACTGTTTTTT
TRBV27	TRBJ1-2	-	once	CASSLDGTRAGYTF	TGTGCCAGCAGTCTGGACGGGACTCGGGCTGGCTACACCTTC
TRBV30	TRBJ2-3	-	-	CAWNPGPTDTQYF	TGTGCCTGGAACCCGGGACCCACAGATACGCAGTATTTT
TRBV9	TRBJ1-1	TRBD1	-	CASSVGVQGGTEAFF	TGTGCCAGCAGCGTAGGTGTCCAGGGGGGCACTGAAGCTTTCTTT
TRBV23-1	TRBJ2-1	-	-	CASSQKPLDWPNEQFF	TGCGCCAGCAGTCAAAAGCCGTTGGACTGGCCCAATGAGCAGTTCTTC
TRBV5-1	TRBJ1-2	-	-	CASSLGRGEGGYTF	TGCGCCAGCAGCTTGGGCAGAGGGGAAGGTGGCTACACCTTC
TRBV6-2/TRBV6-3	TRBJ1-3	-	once	CASSKRRGGGNTIYF	TGTGCCAGCAGTAAGCGCCGTGGAGGGGGAAACACCATATATTTT
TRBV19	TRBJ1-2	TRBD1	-	CASRRTGHYGYTF	TGTGCCAGTAGACGGACAGGACACTATGGCTACACCTTC
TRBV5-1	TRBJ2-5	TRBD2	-	CASRAGGQETQYF	TGCGCCAGCAGAGCGGGGGGCCAAGAGACCCAGTACTTC
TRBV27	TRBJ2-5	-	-	CASSVGRGRETQYF	TGTGCCAGCAGTGTTGGTAGGGGCCGGGAGACCCAGTACTTC
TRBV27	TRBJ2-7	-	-	CASSLSKGLEQYF	TGTGCCAGCAGTTTATCGAAAGGGCTCGAGCAGTACTTC
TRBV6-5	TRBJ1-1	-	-	CASSTTLAQGAFF	TGTGCCAGCAGTACAACTTTGGCCCAAGGGGCTTTCTTT
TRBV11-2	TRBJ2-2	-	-	CASSQPGYTGELFF	TGTGCCAGCAGCCAACCGGGATACACCGGGGAGCTGTTTTTT
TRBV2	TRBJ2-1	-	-	CARDSQGRSDEQFF	TGTGCCCGGGACTCACAGGGAAGGTCCGATGAGCAGTTCTTC
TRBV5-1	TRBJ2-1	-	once	CASSLIGGRSYNEQFF	TGCGCCAGCAGCTTGATCGGGGGACGCTCCTACAATGAGCAGTTCTTC
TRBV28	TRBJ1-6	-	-	CASSLSGTRYSPLHF	TGTGCCAGCAGTCTATCCGGGACACGGTATTCACCCCTCCACTTT
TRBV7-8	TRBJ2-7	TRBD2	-	CASSRGGDTYEQYF	TGTGCCAGCAGCAGGGGAGGGGATACCTACGAGCAGTACTTC
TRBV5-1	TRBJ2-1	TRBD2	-	CASSLDLGLAAQFF	TGCGCCAGCAGCTTAGATTTAGGGCTAGCGGCGCAGTTCTTC